The present T cell receptor beta chain was sequenced within a study of blood T cell repertoires in COVID-19. V lost 1 base, J lost 4 bases, and 13 bases lay in between. The CDR3 has 15 residues. In germline, CDR1 is SGHVS, CDR2 FQNEAQ. Produced via immunoSEQ multiplex PCR; TCRdb's table is partial and in-frame only. The repertoire consists of roughly 150,000 clones, with approximately 90% occurring once and the leading ten covering approximately 2.8%. This clonotype originated in a woman aged 55-75 years with active COVID-19. The rearrangement joins TRBV7-8 to TRBJ2-5; D possibly corresponds to TRBD2 (6 bases). The sample was peripheral blood. The CDR3 region is CASSLGLWGGETQYF. The CDR3 DNA reads TGTGCCAGCAGCTTAGGGTTGTGGGGAGGAGAGACCCAGTACTTC.